This T cell receptor beta chain was captured in a study of control samples from healthy donors and cancer patients. This CDR3 comprises 13 residues. Germline values: CDR1 LNHDA, CDR2 SQIVND (reference sequence). J lost 4 bases, V lost 11 bases, and 9 bases had no gene match. Repertoires were generated with immunoSEQ multiplex PCR, while TCRdb's copy carries only in-frame clones and drops some. The profile shows 98,000 or so clones, approximately 80% of them singletons. The chain links TRBV19 to TRBJ2-5; 8 bases agree with TRBD1. The TCR was taken from a man aged 18 to 30 in good health. The sample taken for sequencing was blood. In DNA form, the CDR3 reads TGTGCCTCCAAAGACAGGGGTCGAGAGACCCAGTACTTC. This translates into CASKDRGRETQYF.